Included here is one T cell receptor (beta chain) sequence, with context. As handled by the study authors: Reference gene primers were amplified, and this amplification served to estimate nucleated cell counts. TCRdb keeps only in-frame clones here, not all; method: immunoSEQ multiplex PCR. That table is the source of V, J and clone size, and D and trimming were worked out from the DNA. The table includes some 50,000 clones, around 80% detected once. This specimen belongs to a study of blood T cell repertoires in COVID-19. Study as a whole: The United States, Italy and Spain supplied acute and convalescent COVID-19 samples. The cDNA or gDNA used as material had been derived from T cells, B-cell-depleted T cells, or PBMCs.

V gave up 5 bases and J gave up 1 base; unmatched junction bases: 8. The CDR3 consists of 16 residues. Germline CDR1 SGHVS, CDR2 FNYEAQ. Sequencing used peripheral blood. The sequence derives from a man aged 50 to 60 with acute or convalescent COVID-19. The chain couples TRBV7-6 to TRBJ2-5, with TRBD1 identical over 9 bases. CDR3 protein: CASSPGTGRGQETQYF. The CDR3 DNA sequence: TGTGCCAGCAGCCCAGGGACAGGGAGAGGCCAAGAGACCCAGTACTTC. The full variable domain, rest sourced from reference TRBV7-6 and TRBJ2-5, is GAGVSQSPRYKVTKRGQDVALRCDPISGHVSLYWYRQALGQGPEFLTYFNYEAQQDKSGLPNDRFSAERPEGSISTLTIQRTEQRDSAMYRCASSPGTGRGQETQYFGPGTRLLVL.